This T cell receptor (beta chain) was found in a study of T cell changes during pregnancy in multiple sclerosis. V lost 2 bases and J lost 0; bases outside the gene matches: 7. Germline assignment: CDR1 SGHTA and CDR2 FQGTGA. The CDR3 totals 18 residues. Profiling relied on immunoSEQ multiplex PCR, and the TCRdb table lists in-frame clones only, not all of them. The repertoire includes over 70,000 clones, 85% to 95% of them detected once, and around 4% sits in the top ten. The TCR comes from a female donor with multiple sclerosis, enrolled in a pregnancy study. V gene TRBV7-3 combines with J gene TRBJ2-6; TRBD1 agrees at 7 bases. Sequencing was performed on peripheral blood, taken in the first trimester of pregnancy. CDR3 region: CASSLVGRGYSGANVLTF. Written as DNA, the CDR3 is TGTGCCAGCAGCTTAGTCGGCAGGGGGTACTCTGGGGCCAACGTCCTGACTTTC.